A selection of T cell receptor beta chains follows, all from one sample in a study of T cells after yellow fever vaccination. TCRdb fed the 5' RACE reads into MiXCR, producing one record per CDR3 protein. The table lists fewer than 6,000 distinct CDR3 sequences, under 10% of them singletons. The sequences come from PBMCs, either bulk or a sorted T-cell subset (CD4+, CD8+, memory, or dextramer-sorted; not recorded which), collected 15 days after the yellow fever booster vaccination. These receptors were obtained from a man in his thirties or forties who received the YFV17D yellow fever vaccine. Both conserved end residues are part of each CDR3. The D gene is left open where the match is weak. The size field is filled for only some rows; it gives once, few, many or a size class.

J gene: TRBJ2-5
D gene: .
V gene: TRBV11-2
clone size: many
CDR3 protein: CASSADWGVETQYF
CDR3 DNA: TGTGCCAGCAGCGCCGACTGGGGGGTTGAGACCCAGTACTTC

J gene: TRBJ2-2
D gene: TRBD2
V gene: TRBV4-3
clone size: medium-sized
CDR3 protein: CASTRELAGGPAHRELFF
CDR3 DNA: TGCGCCAGCACCCGCGAGCTAGCGGGAGGACCAGCCCACCGGGAGCTGTTTTTT

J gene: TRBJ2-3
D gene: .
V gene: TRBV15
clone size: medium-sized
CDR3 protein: CATSSLRGAITDTQYF
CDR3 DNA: TGTGCCACCAGCAGCCTGAGGGGGGCGATCACAGATACGCAGTATTTT

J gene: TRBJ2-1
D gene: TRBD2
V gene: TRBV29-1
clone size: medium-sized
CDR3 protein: CSVRLAGGPYNEQFF
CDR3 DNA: TGCAGCGTACGACTAGCGGGAGGGCCCTACAATGAGCAGTTCTTC

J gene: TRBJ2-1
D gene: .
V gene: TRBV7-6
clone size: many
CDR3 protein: CASSLALASEQFF
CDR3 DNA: TGTGCCAGCAGCTTAGCGCTGGCGTCTGAGCAGTTCTTC

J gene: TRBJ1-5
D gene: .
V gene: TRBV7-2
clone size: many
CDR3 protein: CASSLGGVPNQPQHF
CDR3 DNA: TGTGCCAGCAGCTTGGGAGGTGTACCCAATCAGCCCCAGCATTTT

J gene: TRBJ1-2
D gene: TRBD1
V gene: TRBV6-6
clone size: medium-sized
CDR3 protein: CASHLTGTGGYYTF
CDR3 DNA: TGTGCCAGCCACTTAACCGGGACAGGGGGCTACTACACCTTC

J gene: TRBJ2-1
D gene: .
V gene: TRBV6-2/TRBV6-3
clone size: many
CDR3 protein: CASSSLPPGAPEQFF
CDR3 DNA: TGTGCCAGCAGTTCGCTTCCCCCCGGTGCCCCTGAGCAGTTCTTC

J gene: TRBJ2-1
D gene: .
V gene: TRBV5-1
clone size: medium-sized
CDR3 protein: CASSIGGVERYNEQFF
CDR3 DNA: TGCGCCAGCAGCATAGGTGGAGTGGAGCGCTACAATGAGCAGTTCTTC

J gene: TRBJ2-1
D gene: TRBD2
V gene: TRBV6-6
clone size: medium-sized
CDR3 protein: CASSPVVLAGSSGNEQFF
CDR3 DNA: TGTGCCAGCAGTCCCGTCGTCCTAGCGGGCTCCTCTGGTAATGAGCAGTTCTTC

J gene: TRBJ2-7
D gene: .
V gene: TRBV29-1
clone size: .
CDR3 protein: CSVVIQAPYEQYF
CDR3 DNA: TGCAGCGTTGTTATACAGGCCCCCTACGAGCAGTACTTC

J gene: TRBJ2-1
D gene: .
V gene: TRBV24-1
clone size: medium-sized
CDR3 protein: CATSDLDPRENEQFF
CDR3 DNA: TGTGCCACCAGTGATCTGGACCCTAGGGAGAATGAGCAGTTCTTC

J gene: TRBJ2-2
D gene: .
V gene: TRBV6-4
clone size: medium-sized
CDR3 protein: CASKQGMDTGELFF
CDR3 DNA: TGTGCCAGCAAGCAGGGGATGGACACCGGGGAGCTGTTTTTT

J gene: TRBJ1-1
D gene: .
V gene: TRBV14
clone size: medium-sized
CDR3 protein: CASSLGQGTEAFF
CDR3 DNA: TGTGCCAGCAGCCTAGGACAAGGGACTGAAGCTTTCTTT

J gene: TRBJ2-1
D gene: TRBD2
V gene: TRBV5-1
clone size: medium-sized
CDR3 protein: CASSPGAAGVYEQFF
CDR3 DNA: TGCGCCAGCAGCCCGGGTGCAGCGGGAGTGTATGAGCAGTTCTTC

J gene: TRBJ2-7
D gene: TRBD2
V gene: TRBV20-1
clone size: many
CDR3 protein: CSARDSVDSGRRYF
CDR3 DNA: TGCAGTGCTAGAGATTCGGTCGATAGCGGGAGGCGGTACTTC

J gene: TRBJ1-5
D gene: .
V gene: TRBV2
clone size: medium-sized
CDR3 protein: CASSVDDLGNQPQHF
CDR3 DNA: TGTGCCAGCAGTGTAGATGATCTGGGCAATCAGCCCCAGCATTTT

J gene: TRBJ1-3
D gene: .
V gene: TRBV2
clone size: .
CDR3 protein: CASNLVSSINTIYF
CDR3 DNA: TGTGCCAGCAATTTGGTGAGCTCTATAAACACCATATATTTT

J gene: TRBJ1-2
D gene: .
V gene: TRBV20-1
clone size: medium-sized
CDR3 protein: CSAGEEANYGYTF
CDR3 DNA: TGCAGTGCCGGCGAAGAAGCTAACTATGGCTACACCTTC

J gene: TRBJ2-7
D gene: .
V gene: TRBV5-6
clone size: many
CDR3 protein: CASSLIGAGYEQYF
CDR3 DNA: TGTGCCAGCAGCCTCATCGGGGCTGGATACGAGCAGTACTTC

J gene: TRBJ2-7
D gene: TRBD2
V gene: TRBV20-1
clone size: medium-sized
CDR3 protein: CSAPGLAGGEQYF
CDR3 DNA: TGCAGTGCACCAGGACTAGCGGGAGGGGAGCAGTACTTC

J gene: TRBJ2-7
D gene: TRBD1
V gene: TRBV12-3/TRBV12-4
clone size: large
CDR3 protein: CASSLSPSTGGFYEQYF
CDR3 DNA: TGTGCCAGCAGTTTATCCCCTTCGACAGGGGGCTTCTACGAGCAGTACTTC

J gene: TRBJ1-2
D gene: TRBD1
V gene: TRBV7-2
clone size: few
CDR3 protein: CASSLRDRGRGYTF
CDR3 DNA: TGTGCCAGCAGCTTACGGGACAGGGGAAGGGGCTACACCTTC

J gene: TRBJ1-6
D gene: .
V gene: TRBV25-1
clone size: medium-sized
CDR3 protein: CASSEGGRSPLHF
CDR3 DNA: TGTGCCAGCAGTGAGGGGGGCCGTTCACCCCTCCACTTT

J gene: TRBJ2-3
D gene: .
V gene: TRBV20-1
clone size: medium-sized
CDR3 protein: CSASGASSTDTQYF
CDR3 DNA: TGCAGTGCTAGCGGGGCGAGTAGCACAGATACGCAGTATTTT

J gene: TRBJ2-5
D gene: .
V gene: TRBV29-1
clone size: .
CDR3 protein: CSGRTGRVGETQYF
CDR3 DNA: TGCAGCGGCCGGACGGGCAGGGTCGGCGAGACCCAGTACTTC

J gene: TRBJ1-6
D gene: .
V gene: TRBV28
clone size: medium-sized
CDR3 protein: CASSSGAGGPDNSPLHF
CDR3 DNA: TGTGCCAGCAGCTCGGGGGCTGGGGGGCCCGATAATTCACCCCTCCACTTT

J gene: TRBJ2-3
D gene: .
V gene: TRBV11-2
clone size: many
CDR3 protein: CASNPLGVFGPDTQYF
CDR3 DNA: TGTGCCAGCAACCCATTGGGGGTCTTTGGACCGGATACGCAGTATTTT

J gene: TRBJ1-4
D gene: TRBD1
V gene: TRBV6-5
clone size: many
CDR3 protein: CASSLPPRDRFDEKLFF
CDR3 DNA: TGTGCCAGCAGTCTCCCCCCCCGGGACAGGTTCGATGAAAAACTGTTTTTT

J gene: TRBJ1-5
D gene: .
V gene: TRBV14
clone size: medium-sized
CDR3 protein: CASSPDGNQPQHF
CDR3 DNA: TGTGCCAGCAGCCCGGACGGAAATCAGCCCCAGCATTTT

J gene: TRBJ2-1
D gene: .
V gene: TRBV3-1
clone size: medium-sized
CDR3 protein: CASSNSQGARSEQFF
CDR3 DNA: TGTGCCAGCAGCAACAGCCAAGGGGCGAGATCCGAGCAGTTCTTC

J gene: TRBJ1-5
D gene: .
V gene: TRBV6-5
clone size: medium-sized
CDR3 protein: CASSRGRELNQPQHF
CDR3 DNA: TGTGCCAGCAGCCGAGGACGGGAACTAAATCAGCCCCAGCATTTT

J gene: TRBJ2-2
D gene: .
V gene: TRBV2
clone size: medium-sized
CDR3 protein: CASSEISGTGELFF
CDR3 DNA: TGTGCCAGCAGTGAAATTAGCGGCACCGGGGAGCTGTTTTTT

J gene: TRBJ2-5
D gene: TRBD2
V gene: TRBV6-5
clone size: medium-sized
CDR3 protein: CASSSPRTSGIETQYF
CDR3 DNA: TGTGCCAGCAGTTCACCCCGGACTAGCGGCATAGAGACCCAGTACTTC

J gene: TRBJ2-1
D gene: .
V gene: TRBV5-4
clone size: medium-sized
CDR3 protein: CASSLGGTGNNEQFF
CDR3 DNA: TGTGCCAGCAGCTTGGGAGGGACTGGGAACAATGAGCAGTTCTTC

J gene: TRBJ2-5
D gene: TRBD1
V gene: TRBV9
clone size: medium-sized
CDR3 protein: CASSAQTGGETQYF
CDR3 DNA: TGTGCCAGCAGCGCCCAGACAGGGGGCGAGACCCAGTACTTC

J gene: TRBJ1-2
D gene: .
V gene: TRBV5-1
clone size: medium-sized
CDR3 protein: CASSLAMAPGVDYGYTF
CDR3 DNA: TGCGCCAGCAGCTTGGCCATGGCTCCTGGAGTCGACTATGGCTACACCTTC

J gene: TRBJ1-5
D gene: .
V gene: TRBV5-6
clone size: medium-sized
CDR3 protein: CASSPVGNQPQHF
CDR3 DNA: TGTGCCAGCAGCCCGGTGGGGAATCAGCCCCAGCATTTT

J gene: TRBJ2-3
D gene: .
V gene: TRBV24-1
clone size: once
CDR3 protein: CAACDSSLAEGTGTQYF
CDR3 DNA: TGTGCCGCCTGTGATTCCTCGCTAGCGGAGGGGACAGGTACGCAGTATTTT

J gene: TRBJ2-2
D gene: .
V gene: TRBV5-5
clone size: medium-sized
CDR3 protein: CASSYPGGELFF
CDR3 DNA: TGTGCCAGCAGCTACCCAGGCGGGGAGCTGTTTTTT

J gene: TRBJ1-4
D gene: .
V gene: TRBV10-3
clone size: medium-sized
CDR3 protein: CAISEGVSNEKLFF
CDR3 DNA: TGTGCCATCAGTGAGGGGGTATCTAATGAAAAACTGTTTTTT

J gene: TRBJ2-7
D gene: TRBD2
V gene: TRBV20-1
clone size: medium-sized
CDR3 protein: CSAPRGGRYEQYF
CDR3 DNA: TGCAGTGCCCCCCGGGGGGGGAGGTACGAGCAGTACTTC

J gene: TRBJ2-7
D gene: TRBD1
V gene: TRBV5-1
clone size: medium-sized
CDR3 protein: CASSLGGQGSEQYF
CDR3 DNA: TGCGCCAGCAGCTTGGGGGGACAGGGATCCGAGCAGTACTTC

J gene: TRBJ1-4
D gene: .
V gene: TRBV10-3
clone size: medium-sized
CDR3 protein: CATQLKGNEKLFF
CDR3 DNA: TGTGCCACGCAACTTAAGGGTAATGAAAAACTGTTTTTT

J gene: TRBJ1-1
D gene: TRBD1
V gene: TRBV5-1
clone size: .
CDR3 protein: CASSLARGYTEAFF
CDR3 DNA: TGCGCCAGCAGCTTGGCCAGGGGGTACACTGAAGCTTTCTTT

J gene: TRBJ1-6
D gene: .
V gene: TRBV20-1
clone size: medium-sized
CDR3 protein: CSARDQGISPLHF
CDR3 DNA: TGCAGTGCTAGAGATCAGGGTATTTCACCCCTCCACTTT

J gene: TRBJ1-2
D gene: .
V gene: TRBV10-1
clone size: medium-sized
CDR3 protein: CASSGIQGKATF
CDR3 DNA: TGCGCCAGCAGTGGGATCCAGGGGAAAGCCACCTTC

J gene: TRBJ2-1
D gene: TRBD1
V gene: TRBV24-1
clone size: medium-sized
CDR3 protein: CATSDSQGARNEQFF
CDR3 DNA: TGTGCCACCAGTGATTCACAGGGGGCGCGAAATGAGCAGTTCTTC

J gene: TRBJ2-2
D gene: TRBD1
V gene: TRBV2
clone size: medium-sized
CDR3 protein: CASRPGQGTGELFF
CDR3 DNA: TGTGCCAGCAGACCCGGACAGGGAACCGGGGAGCTGTTTTTT

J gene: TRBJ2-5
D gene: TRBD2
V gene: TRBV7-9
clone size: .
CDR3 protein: CASSLAGLAGQETQYF
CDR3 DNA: TGTGCCAGCAGCTTAGCTGGGCTAGCGGGACAAGAGACCCAGTACTTC

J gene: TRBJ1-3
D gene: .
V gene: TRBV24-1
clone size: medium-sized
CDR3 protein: CATSDVNTIYF
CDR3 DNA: TGTGCCACCAGTGATGTAAACACCATATATTTT

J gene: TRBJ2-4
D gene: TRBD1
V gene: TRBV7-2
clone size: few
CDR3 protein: CASSLDRTGGNIQYF
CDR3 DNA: TGTGCCAGCAGCTTGGACAGGACAGGGGGTAACATTCAGTACTTC

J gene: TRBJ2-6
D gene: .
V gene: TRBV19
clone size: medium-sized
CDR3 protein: CASSIGGISASGANVLTF
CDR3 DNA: TGTGCCAGTAGTATTGGAGGGATTTCCGCGTCTGGGGCCAACGTCCTGACTTTC